The 8 T cell receptor beta chains below come from one sample, sequenced in a study of technical replicates of blood from a handful of donors (dated by TCRdb to between 2016 and 2019). Library generation was performed with the immunoSEQ multiplex PCR assay. TCRdb took over this immuneACCESS table, retaining in-frame rearrangements with V and J assigned. Such tables are incomplete; in checked studies, under half of the missing clones stem from an unresolved V gene, and the remainder is unexplained. The table for this sample lists 84,000 or so clones; about 95% of them were counted only once. Of the sample, 0.2% to 0.3% is held by the ten largest clones. The sample was T cells isolated from PBMCs. These receptors all stem from a human donor in good health.

This chain joins TRBV5-1 and TRBJ1-4; D ambiguous. The CDR3 consists of 15 residues. Trimming left V 3 bases short and J 4 bases short, with 13 bases between. CDR1 is SGHRS and CDR2 is YFSETQ in the germline V gene. Here the CDR3 DNA reads TGCGCCAGCAGCTGGGCCGGAAGGTATAATGAAAAACTGTTTTTT. It encodes CASSWAGRYNEKLFF.

CDR3 region: CASTLGQNTGELFF. In DNA form, the CDR3 reads TGTGCCAGTACCTTGGGACAGAACACCGGGGAGCTGTTTTTT. The rearrangement joins TRBV19 to TRBJ2-2, with D possibly being TRBD1 (6 bases). This CDR3 region has 14 residues. V gave up 7 bases and J gave up 1 base, with 10 bases separating them. Germline-derived CDR1 and CDR2 are LNHDA and SQIVND (reference sequence).

V and J are TRBV19 and TRBJ1-1, with D perhaps matching TRBD1 (5 bases). From germline, CDR1 is LNHDA and CDR2 SQIVND (reference sequence). CDR3 length: 15 residues. V lost 5 bases, J lost 1 base, and 14 bases lay in between. This chain's CDR3 is CASSSPSDRNTEAFF. Written as DNA, the CDR3 is TGTGCCAGTAGTTCTCCTTCTGACAGGAACACTGAAGCTTTCTTT.

V is TRBV19 and J is TRBJ1-1; no reliable D call. Germline V gives CDR1 LNHDA, CDR2 SQIVND (reference sequence). The CDR3 runs 13 residues. The V and J ends lost 3 bases and 0 bases respectively, with 5 bases between them. The CDR3 DNA reads as TGTGCCAGTAGTATGTCTGTGAACACTGAAGCTTTCTTT. Protein: CASSMSVNTEAFF.

V gene TRBV28 combines with J gene TRBJ2-1; 11 nucleotides line up with TRBD2. With 6 bases clipped from V and 5 bases from J, the junction kept 6 bases outside the gene matches. The CDR3 is 15 residues long. Germline lookup yields CDR1 MDHEN and CDR2 SYDVKM. CDR3 in DNA: TGTGCCAGCAGCGCGACTAGCGGGGTCCACAATGAGCAGTTCTTC. Its translation: CASSATSGVHNEQFF.

This rearrangement joins TRBV27 to TRBJ1-3; D call uncertain. The V end was cut by 2 bases, the J end by 0 bases, with 14 bases between. The CDR3 has 17 residues. CDR1 is MNHEY, CDR2 SMNVEV, per germline (reference sequence). CDR3 residues: CASSLLPDVASGNTIYF. As DNA, the CDR3 is TGTGCCAGCAGTTTACTCCCCGATGTAGCCTCTGGAAACACCATATATTTT.

The V and J genes are TRBV6-1 and TRBJ1-6; TRBD1 matches at 8 bases. V trimming: 2 bases; J trimming: 6 bases; junction bases outside the gene matches: 9. CDR1 MNHNS and CDR2 SASEGT come from the germline V gene. CDR3 length: 17 residues. The CDR3 DNA sequence: TGTGCCAGCAGTGAAAGACCAGGGGGCGGGGGTAATTCACCCCTCCACTTT. This sequence encodes CASSERPGGGGNSPLHF.

V and J are TRBV28 and TRBJ2-3; 10 nucleotides line up with TRBD2. Germline CDR1 is MDHEN and CDR2 is SYDVKM. This CDR3 has 16 amino acids. J was trimmed by 2 bases and V by 5 bases; bases with no gene match: 7. CDR3 nucleotide sequence: TGTGCCAGCAGTCTTACTAGCGGGGAATTCACAGATACGCAGTATTTT. Its protein product is CASSLTSGEFTDTQYF.